Following are 31 T cell receptor beta chains from one sample sequenced in a study of blood T cells in healthy people across ages (dated by TCRdb to between 2014 and 2017). Libraries were prepared through 5' RACE. Sequencing was carried out with an Illumina HiSeq 2500. A second roughly 6 to 12 cycle PCR used a sample-barcoded 5' primer and a J-beta primer mix. Through fastp at Q25 and MiXCR, TCRdb rebuilt clones from the public reads, retaining in-frame beta chains. Each entry merges the rows of one CDR3 protein and shows their most common DNA and genes. The table for this sample lists around 990,000 distinct CDR3 sequences; 20% to 25% of them were counted only once. Of the sample, approximately 0.75% falls within the top ten clones. These data also formed part of another study, on T cells of mothers and their children.

The sequenced sample was blood. The origin of the receptors is a girl aged 2-15 years in good health.

The chain carries TRBV29-1 and TRBJ2-7, with D perhaps given as TRBD1 or TRBD2 (5 bases each). This CDR3 contains 13 residues. Between the trimmed V and J ends, which lost 1 base and 5 bases, there was a span of 12 bases. Germline CDR1 and CDR2: SQVTM and ANQGSEA. The CDR3 region has the DNA TGCAGCGTTGAAGGCAGGGTGAGGGACGAGCAGTACTTC. This encodes CSVEGRVRDEQYF.

The table lists this clonotype with a few counts. The chain carries TRBV28 and TRBJ2-7; D call uncertain. The germline V gene has CDR1 MDHEN and CDR2 SYDVKM. V was pared by 10 bases and J by 1 base, with 23 bases between. The CDR3 covers 16 residues. The CDR3: CATSAPGAPLSYEQYF. CDR3 nucleotides: TGTGCCACCTCTGCCCCGGGCGCGCCCCTATCCTACGAGCAGTACTTC.

Here the CDR3 DNA reads TGCAGCGTTATAGCGGGAGGGCCGAGAGACATTCAGTACTTC. Its protein product is CSVIAGGPRDIQYF. The chain combines TRBV29-1 with TRBJ2-4; 11 bases agree with TRBD2. The CDR3 totals 14 residues. Germline V gene lookup returns CDR1 SQVTM and CDR2 ANQGSEA. V gave up 5 bases and J gave up 8 bases; unmatched junction bases: 8. The full variable domain, rest sourced from reference TRBV29-1 and TRBJ2-4, is SAVISQKPSRDICQRGTSLTIQCQVDSQVTMMFWYRQQPGQSLTLIATANQGSEATYESGFVIDKFPISRPNLTFSTLTVSNMSPEDSSIYLCSVIAGGPRDIQYFGAGTRLSVL.

This clonotype was counted ten times or more. The V call is TRBV29-1, the J call TRBJ2-5, with D perhaps matching TRBD1 or TRBD2 (5 bases each). V dropped 3 bases and J dropped 5 bases, with 13 bases sitting between them. Germline V gene data show CDR1 as SQVTM and CDR2 as ANQGSEA. CDR3 length equals 13 residues. The CDR3 protein is CSVDMGVGETQYF. The CDR3 DNA sequence: TGCAGCGTTGACATGGGGGTTGGGGAGACCCAGTACTTC. The whole variable domain, remainder taken from reference TRBV29-1 and TRBJ2-5, is SAVISQKPSRDICQRGTSLTIQCQVDSQVTMMFWYRQQPGQSLTLIATANQGSEATYESGFVIDKFPISRPNLTFSTLTVSNMSPEDSSIYLCSVDMGVGETQYFGPGTRLLVL.

The table lists this clonotype with a few counts. This chain uses TRBV3-1 with TRBJ2-4; possibly TRBD2 for D (5 bases). CDR3 length: 14 residues. Per the germline V gene, CDR1 is LGHDT and CDR2 is YNNKEL (reference sequence). V lost 0 bases and J lost 8, with 11 bases in between. The CDR3 reads CASSQDRGLDIQYF. The CDR3 nucleotides read TGTGCCAGCAGCCAAGATAGAGGGTTGGACATTCAGTACTTC.

This clonotype was observed a handful of times. The chain is built from TRBV5-1 and TRBJ2-1; 7 nucleotides agree with TRBD2. Germline values: CDR1 SGHRS, CDR2 YFSETQ. J gave up 3 bases and V 4 bases, and 4 bases lay outside the gene matches. This CDR3 has 14 residues. CDR3 in amino acids: CASSRTSLYNEQFF. The CDR3 DNA follows: TGCGCCAGCAGCCGGACTAGTCTCTACAATGAGCAGTTCTTC.

This clonotype appeared a few times. Germline is not matched at one junction end, which may reflect a read error. The chain recombines TRBV12-3 or TRBV12-4 with TRBJ2-3; no clear D. The CDR3 runs 13 residues. CDR3 amino acids: CASSLGRADTQYF. For the CDR3, the DNA is TGTGCTAGCAGCTTAGGTCGAGCAGATACGCAGTATTTT.

This clonotype was counted only a few times. The rearrangement links TRBV6-1 to TRBJ2-7; TRBD2 aligns across 7 bases. The CDR3 sequence is 13 residues long. Germline V gene data show CDR1 as MNHNS and CDR2 as SASEGT. V gave up 3 bases and J gave up 5 bases; unmatched junction bases: 4. For the CDR3, the DNA is TGTGCCAGCAGTGACGTGGGAGGGGACGAGCAGTACTTC. Its protein is CASSDVGGDEQYF.

Concerning this clonotype: It may be a read error: a sequence one base away is much more abundant. The chain is built from TRBV7-3 and TRBJ2-7; TRBD2 might be the D (7 bases). This CDR3 region has 13 residues. V was shortened by 3 bases and J by 5 bases, with 11 bases between the two germline ends. The germline gives CDR1 SGHTA, CDR2 FQGTGA. The CDR3 DNA is TGTGCCAGCAGCTTGGGGGGGCCCCACGAGCAGTACTTC. Translation: CASSLGGPHEQYF.

This clonotype occurred many times. The rearrangement uses TRBV4-2 and TRBJ2-1; D remains ambiguous. CDR3 length: 15 residues. V was cut by 0 bases and J by 1 base, with 7 bases left in between. Germline-derived CDR1 and CDR2 are LGHNA and YNFKEQ. The CDR3 loop reads CASSQETVSYNEQFF. Here the CDR3 DNA reads TGTGCCAGCAGCCAAGAAACTGTATCCTACAATGAGCAGTTCTTC.

V and J are TRBV6-5 and TRBJ2-1; TRBD2 agrees at 7 bases. Germline assignment: CDR1 MNHEY and CDR2 SVGAGI. CDR3 length: 14 residues. The V and J ends lost 2 bases and 6 bases, in that order; junction bases with no gene match: 4. This chain's CDR3 is CASSYGGDFNEQFF. The CDR3, as DNA: TGTGCCAGCAGTTACGGGGGGGACTTCAATGAGCAGTTCTTC.

V and J are TRBV18 and TRBJ2-1; 7 bases fit TRBD2. Germline trimming cut 4 bases from V and 0 bases from J; bases unmatched to any gene: 9. CDR3 size: 17 residues. Germline loops: CDR1 KGHSH, CDR2 LQKENI. The DNA for the CDR3 is TGTGCCAGCTCACTATTTTCAGCGGGGAGCTCCTACAATGAGCAGTTCTTC. It is translated as CASSLFSAGSSYNEQFF.

As regards this clonotype: Germline and junction disagree at one end, which may indicate a read error. The V and J genes are TRBV7-7 and TRBJ2-2, with a weak D call TRBD1 (6 bases). CDR3 length: 13 residues. Germline loops: CDR1 SSHAT, CDR2 FNYEAQ (reference sequence). CDR3: CASSRLQGPELFF. The CDR3 DNA is TGTGCTAGCAGCCGCCTACAGGGTCCTGAGCTGTTTTTT.

In this sample, this clonotype turned up a few times. The chain uses TRBV11-2 and TRBJ2-5; 8 nucleotides agree with TRBD2. This CDR3 has 17 amino acids. CDR1 is SGHAT, CDR2 FQNNGV, per germline. The V and J ends lost 3 bases and 1 base, in that order; junction bases with no gene match: 10. In DNA form, the CDR3 reads TGTGCCAGCAGCTTCTGGAAGCGGGAGTGGGGCCAAGAGACCCAGTACTTC. Translating it yields CASSFWKREWGQETQYF.

J is TRBJ2-7 and V is TRBV12-3 or TRBV12-4; D perhaps matches TRBD2 (6 bases). This CDR3 comprises 13 residues. V lost 3 bases and J 7 bases, leaving 13 bases between the germline ends. The CDR3 coding sequence is TGTGCCAGCAGTTTGGGTAGCGGCCGGGAGCAGTACTTC. Translation gives CASSLGSGREQYF.

The CDR3 DNA reads TGTGCCAGCAGTTTCAGAAACCACCCCTACGAGCAGTACTTC. Amino acids: CASSFRNHPYEQYF. The chain recombines TRBV12-3 or TRBV12-4 with TRBJ2-5; D is ambiguous. The J call may not be correct, given that the DNA end is closer to TRBJ2-7. The CDR3 runs to 14 residues.

In regard to this clonotype: An end of the junction does not agree with germline; a read error may underlie this. The chain joins TRBV20-1 to TRBJ1-3; D is uncertain. Germline V gene lookup returns CDR1 DFQATT and CDR2 SNEGSKA (reference sequence). The CDR3 has 15 amino acids. CDR3 residues: CSALDTAPSGNTIYF. CDR3 in DNA: TGCAGTGCACTCGACACTGCACCCTCTGGGAACACCATATATTTT.

The chain carries TRBV14 and TRBJ2-1; D ambiguous. This CDR3 has 17 amino acids. The V end lost 0 bases, the J end lost 0 bases, and 12 bases lay between the germline ends. Germline values: CDR1 SGHDN, CDR2 FVKESK. As DNA, the CDR3 is TGTGCCAGCAGCCAAGAGGGAATACAGAGCTCCTACAATGAGCAGTTCTTC. Translating it yields CASSQEGIQSSYNEQFF.

This chain connects TRBV5-1 to TRBJ2-6, with 7 bases fitting TRBD1. V shed 2 bases, J shed 0 bases, and the junction held 5 bases outside the gene matches. CDR3 size: 17 residues. From germline, CDR1 is SGHRS and CDR2 YFSETQ. CDR3 nucleotides: TGCGCCAGCAGCTTCACAGGGGCTAGCTCTGGGGCCAACGTCCTGACTTTC. It translates to CASSFTGASSGANVLTF.

The V gene is TRBV4-3, the J gene TRBJ1-1; no clear D. The CDR3 contains 16 residues. Trimming removed 4 bases from V and 7 bases from J, with 22 bases in between. Germline CDR1 reads LGHNA; CDR2 reads YSLEER. The CDR3 is CASSPERRPTYVEAFF. The CDR3 nucleotides read TGCGCCAGCAGCCCCGAGAGGAGACCGACTTATGTTGAAGCTTTCTTT.

This clonotype has just a few counts. V is TRBV29-1 and J is TRBJ1-2; D is perhaps TRBD1 (5 bases). Germline V CDR1 and CDR2: SQVTM, ANQGSEA. V gave up 1 base and J gave up 2 bases, with 11 bases separating them. The CDR3 consists of 14 residues. DNA of the CDR3: TGCAGCGTTGAAGGGGGCGCGAGGAACTATGGCTACACCTTC. Its translation: CSVEGGARNYGYTF.

The rearrangement links TRBV9 to TRBJ2-1; 8 bases are shared with TRBD2. The CDR3 sequence is 16 residues long. Germline V gives CDR1 SGDLS, CDR2 YYNGEE. The J segment lost 1 base and the V segment lost 0 bases, leaving 3 bases of the junction unmatched. The CDR3 protein is CASSVGASGSYNEQFF. The CDR3, as DNA: TGTGCCAGCAGCGTAGGGGCTAGCGGGTCCTACAATGAGCAGTTCTTC.

The CDR3 region has the DNA TGTGCCAGCAGAACATGGGTGGGATCACCCCTCCACTTT. Protein product: CASRTWVGSPLHF. V usage is TRBV27 and J usage is TRBJ1-6; D ambiguous. The V end lost 6 bases, the J end lost 10 bases, and 13 bases lay between the germline ends. There are 13 residues in the CDR3. Germline CDR1 is MNHEY and CDR2 is SMNVEV (reference sequence).

The V gene is TRBV6-1, the J gene TRBJ1-5; D uncertain. Trimming removed 6 bases at V and 9 bases at J, with 15 bases between. The CDR3 runs 13 residues. CDR1 is MNHNS and CDR2 is SASEGT in the germline V gene. In DNA, the CDR3 is TGTGCCAGCAGGGGATTTATTGGTCGGCCCCAGCATTTT. Protein: CASRGFIGRPQHF.

This clonotype was observed a handful of times. This rearrangement joins TRBV7-2 to TRBJ2-1; no definite D call. Deletions cut 0 bases from V and 4 bases from J, with 7 bases between. CDR1 SGHTA and CDR2 FQGNSA come from the germline V gene. The CDR3 runs 14 residues. The CDR3 protein is CASSLAPVYNEQFF. The DNA for the CDR3 is TGTGCCAGCAGCTTAGCCCCGGTTTACAATGAGCAGTTCTTC.

V gene TRBV2 combines with J gene TRBJ2-5; D perhaps matches TRBD1 (5 bases). The J call could be wrong; TRBJ2-7 is a better fit for the DNA end. Germline CDR1 is SNHLY and CDR2 is FYNNEI. The CDR3 runs 12 residues. Here the CDR3 DNA reads TGTGCCAGCATGAAACAGGTTTACGAGCAGTACTTC. Translating gives CASMKQVYEQYF.

V and J are TRBV29-1 and TRBJ2-7; D possibly corresponds to TRBD1 (6 bases). V was pared by 7 bases and J by 5 bases, with 12 bases between. Germline V gene data show CDR1 as SQVTM and CDR2 as ANQGSEA. This CDR3 has 11 residues. CDR3 sequence reads: CSAWDNNEQYF. CDR3 DNA sequence: TGCAGCGCCTGGGACAACAACGAGCAGTACTTC.

This clonotype was seen a few times. CDR3 nucleotide sequence: TGCAGTGGCCTAGCCACGTACAATGAGCAGTTCTTC. Translation: CSGLATYNEQFF. The chain links TRBV20-1 to TRBJ2-1; TRBD2 is a possible D gene (5 bases). CDR1 and CDR2 (germline): DFQATT, SNEGSKA (reference sequence). CDR3 length equals 12 residues. V lost 7 bases, J lost 4 bases, and 11 bases lay in between.

V is TRBV10-3 and J is TRBJ2-3; 7 bases are a match to TRBD1. Germline-derived CDR1 and CDR2 are ENHRY and SYGVKD. The CDR3 totals 17 residues. V dropped 4 bases and J dropped 4; count of bases not matched to a gene: 14. In nucleotides, the CDR3 is TGTGCCATCAGTGCCACTCATCCCCAGGGGGACCCAGATACGCAGTATTTT. It specifies CAISATHPQGDPDTQYF.

The J gene is TRBJ1-2, the V gene TRBV6-5, with 11 bases identical to TRBD1. Germline V gene data show CDR1 as MNHEY and CDR2 as SVGAGI. V lost 5 bases and J lost 4; bases outside the gene matches: 6. There are 15 residues in the CDR3. The CDR3 is CASSPQDRGPYGYTF. The DNA of the CDR3 is TGTGCCAGCAGTCCCCAGGACAGGGGGCCCTATGGCTACACCTTC.

This clonotype was detected only a few times. The junction departs from the called germline gene at one end, perhaps through a read error. The chain joins TRBV5-1 to TRBJ2-5, with a tentative D call TRBD1 (6 bases). The length of the CDR3 is 15 residues. The germline V gene encodes CDR1 SGHRS and CDR2 YFSETQ. The CDR3 protein is CTSRGTSRTQETQYF. CDR3 bases: TGCACCAGCAGGGGCACCTCAAGGACGCAAGAGACCCAGTACTTC. The whole variable domain, remainder taken from reference TRBV5-1 and TRBJ2-5, is KAGVTQTPRYLIKTRGQQVTLSCSPISGHRSVSWYQQTPGQGLQFLFEYFSETQRNKGNFPGRFSGRQFSNSRSEMNVSTLELGDSALYLCTSRGTSRTQETQYFGPGTRLLVL.